This T cell receptor beta chain was found in a study of metastatic and nonmetastatic thyroid tumors. Overall study results and limits: A significant increase in TCR beta diversity was reportedly seen in malignant thyroid tumors relative to benign nodules, in blood and tumor.

Among the patients, none had received any treatment before thyroid surgery. This clone appeared a few times. Its antigen is unknown. CDR1 is MDHEN and CDR2 is SYDVKM in the germline V gene. The V and J ends lost 7 bases and 4 bases respectively, with 13 bases between them. The length of the CDR3 is 13 residues. MiXCR re-clonotyped the PCR reads for TCRdb. Seen here are roughly 17,000 clones, under 30% observed once, and the top ten hold 25%. The source material was tumor tissue. The clonotype comes from a male donor with papillary thyroid cancer or a benign thyroid nodule (not recorded which). Some clones in this sample may be carry-over from other donors' samples. The rearrangement joins TRBV28 to TRBJ2-5, with a weak D call TRBD1 (6 bases). Written as DNA, the CDR3 is TGTGCCAGCAATCAGGGGCGTTCAGAGACCCAGTACTTC. It yields the protein CASNQGRSETQYF.